This TCR beta chain derives from a study of T cells in localized non-small cell lung cancer (dated by TCRdb to about 2020). For the study in its entirety: The study examined T cell repertoires in roughly 240 patients with early-stage NSCLC and compared tumors with uninvolved tumor-adjacent lungs. The mean age of the NSCLC patients was under 70 years, with 120 to 150 men and nearly 110 women. The cohort comprised 236 treatment-naïve NSCLC patients with resected, localized lung tumors.

At diagnosis, peripheral blood, uninvolved tumor-adjacent lung and tumor were collected and were preserved as a mix of fresh-frozen and FFPE material. For TCR repertoire profiling, the blood samples were analyzed as peripheral blood mononuclear cells. With regard to this clone: Its antigen target is currently unknown. Per-base quality was not reported, and no clone a single base away is much larger than it.

The germline V gene gives CDR1 as KGHSH and CDR2 as LQKENI. The CDR3, from cysteine to phenylalanine, totals 16 residues. Only CDR3 DNA remains: 48 bases, in frame from the first base. At the junction V is shortened by 0 bases and J by 2 bases, with 10 bases in between. TCR beta CDR3 regions were sequenced from DNA using the immunoSEQ Assay. Per the authors' processing: T cell density was computed as TCR beta template counts normalized to usable DNA estimated by amplifying housekeeping genes. Using the preseqR package, richness was estimated by extrapolating to 120,000 templates for tissue samples and 400,000 templates for PBMC samples. Clonality was defined by subtracting Pielou's evenness from one. Tissue-enriched TCRs were identified by differential abundance testing using productive amino-acid clonotypes, minimum total count 5 and alpha 0.1. The Jaccard Index and the Morisita Overlap Index were used to measure how much the repertoires overlapped between compartments. GLIPH grouped TCR beta CDR3s together with public tetramer-defined viral CDR3s, and a viral motif had to include at least three viral sequences and show V-gene enrichment. Here the immuneACCESS table is served through TCRdb, limited to in-frame sequences with V and J called. Missing clones are a known gap in these copies; in checked studies unresolved V genes cover under half, and the rest lacks a known reason. The D gene and trimming were derived from the DNA, and the V and J assignments and clone size from that table. The sample profile shows approximately 150,000 clones; about 89% of them were found once. 1.7% of the sample rests with the top ten.

General conclusions and limits of the study: Because multi-region tumor sequencing was not done, intratumor heterogeneity could not be ruled out. Longer overall survival was associated with higher blood T cell density, whereas shorter survival was associated with higher adjacent-lung clonality. A median of roughly 58 of the top 100 tumor clones were detected in paired uninvolved adjacent lung, and some 29 of these tumor clones were also found among the top 100 clones of the paired uninvolved adjacent lung. Since the design was exploratory, TCR variables were selected using unadjusted p-values with no false-discovery rate correction. Uninvolved tumor-adjacent lung showed the highest T cell clonality, higher than tumor, which suggests more focused antigenic responses in the uninvolved tumor-adjacent lung.

Sample: peripheral blood, taken before any cancer treatment. This sequence originates from a female donor aged 60 or older with stage I lung adenocarcinoma. Recombination linked TRBV18 to TRBJ2-2; TRBD2 is possibly the D segment (5 matching bases). The encoded CDR3 is CASSPPTRANTGELFF. In nucleotide form, the sequence is TGTGCCAGCTCACCACCGACGAGGGCTAACACCGGGGAGCTGTTTTTT.